These T cell receptor beta chains were read from a single sample in a study of cytomegalovirus exposure and HLA in healthy donors. Libraries were prepared by immunoSEQ multiplex PCR; TCRdb keeps only in-frame clonotypes and omits some of them. The sample lists around 100,000 clones; about 68% were seen once. The specimen was PBMCs. These receptors were obtained from a man aged 30-40 years in good health and CMV-seropositive. Each CDR3 is given with its conserved first and last residue. The D gene is left open where the match is weak. Only some rows state a clone size, as once, few, many or a class for expanded clones.

TRBJ2-3 | TRBD2 | TRBV19 | . | CASSITSGGAEGDTQYF | TGTGCCAGTAGTATCACTAGCGGGGGGGCTGAGGGGGATACGCAGTATTTT
TRBJ2-3 | TRBD2 | TRBV5-6 | . | CASSPGTSGPPDTQYF | TGTGCCAGCAGTCCCGGGACTAGCGGCCCCCCGGATACGCAGTATTTT
TRBJ1-3 | TRBD1 | TRBV10-3 | . | CAISEPRQGGNTIYF | TGTGCCATCAGCGAGCCCCGACAGGGTGGAAACACCATATATTTT
TRBJ1-3 | . | TRBV6-6 | . | CASSDTGGRGNTIYF | TGTGCCAGCAGCGATACTGGGGGGAGAGGAAACACCATATATTTT
TRBJ2-1 | TRBD1 | TRBV11-3 | few | CASSLGQGAGEQFF | TGTGCCAGCAGCCTCGGACAGGGGGCGGGTGAGCAGTTCTTC
TRBJ2-1 | TRBD2 | TRBV11-3 | . | CASSLLAGGQNEQFF | TGTGCCAGCAGTCTTTTAGCGGGGGGGCAAAATGAGCAGTTCTTC
TRBJ2-3 | . | TRBV4-1 | . | CASSQGRRGTTDTQYF | TGCGCCAGCAGCCAAGGGCGGCGGGGAACCACAGATACGCAGTATTTT
TRBJ1-1 | . | TRBV4-2 | . | CASSARGEAFF | TGTGCCAGCAGTGCCCGGGGTGAAGCTTTCTTT
TRBJ2-3 | . | TRBV27 | . | CASSPDSWVDTQYF | TGTGCCAGCAGTCCTGACTCCTGGGTAGATACGCAGTATTTT
TRBJ1-4 | . | TRBV11-3 | . | CASSSLRGLVEKLFF | TGTGCCAGCAGTTCGCTGCGGGGTCTGGTGGAAAAACTGTTTTTT
TRBJ2-2 | TRBD1 | TRBV2 | . | CASSDRGGVTGELFF | TGTGCCAGCAGTGATAGAGGGGGCGTCACCGGGGAGCTGTTTTTT
TRBJ2-2 | . | TRBV7-8 | . | CASSSLESGELFF | TGTGCCAGCAGCTCCCTGGAGAGCGGGGAGCTGTTTTTT
TRBJ1-5 | . | TRBV6-6 | . | CASSYSQGCNQPQHF | TGTGCCAGCAGTTACAGTCAGGGCTGCAATCAGCCCCAGCATTTT
TRBJ2-3 | . | TRBV13 | . | CASHEGWSTDTQYF | TGTGCCAGCCACGAGGGTTGGAGCACAGATACGCAGTATTTT
TRBJ2-3 | . | TRBV4-2 | . | CASSQNTGGGDTQYF | TGTGCCAGCAGCCAAAACACAGGGGGAGGGGATACGCAGTATTTT
TRBJ2-2 | . | TRBV25-1 | few | CASSEPGGYTGELFF | TGTGCCAGCAGTGAACCCGGGGGATACACCGGGGAGCTGTTTTTT
TRBJ2-5 | . | TRBV7-9 | . | CASSLYAGKQETQYF | TGTGCCAGCAGCTTGTATGCAGGAAAACAAGAGACCCAGTACTTC
TRBJ2-5 | . | TRBV7-2 | . | CASSPRSGQETQYF | TGTGCCAGCAGCCCCCGGAGTGGCCAAGAGACCCAGTACTTC
TRBJ1-2 | . | TRBV18 | few | CASSPGLNYGYTF | TGTGCCAGCTCCCCCGGTCTTAACTATGGCTACACCTTC
TRBJ1-3 | . | TRBV7-6 | few | CASSPEARVSGNTIYF | TGTGCCAGCAGCCCGGAGGCCCGGGTCTCTGGAAACACCATATATTTT
TRBJ1-2 | . | TRBV29-1 | few | CSVEWEGRGYTF | TGCAGCGTTGAATGGGAGGGTCGTGGCTACACCTTC
TRBJ1-5 | . | TRBV6-5 | . | CASSWAQGVGQPQHF | TGTGCCAGCAGTTGGGCCCAGGGTGTGGGTCAGCCCCAGCATTTT
TRBJ2-5 | TRBD2 | TRBV5-6 | . | CASSLSGSRAGAHETQYF | TGTGCCAGCAGCTTGTCCGGGAGTCGAGCGGGGGCACATGAGACCCAGTACTTC
TRBJ1-1 | . | TRBV6-5 | . | CASTRQDYTEAFF | TGTGCCAGCACTAGACAGGACTACACTGAAGCTTTCTTT
TRBJ1-2 | . | TRBV6-5 | . | CASSSVIGADYGYTF | TGTGCCAGCAGCTCTGTAATAGGGGCTGACTATGGCTACACCTTC
TRBJ2-7 | . | TRBV6-4 | few | CASSPQGWGAYEQYF | TGTGCCAGCAGCCCACAAGGATGGGGGGCCTACGAGCAGTACTTC